Below, 7 T cell receptor beta chains from the same sample are listed, as sequenced in a study of cytomegalovirus exposure and HLA in healthy donors. Primers: 60 Vbeta forward and 13 Jbeta reverse. The table came from immunoSEQ multiplex PCR; TCRdb's copy has only in-frame clones and leaves some out. The profile shows roughly 89,000 clones, around four fifths of them singletons. The sequenced sample was PBMCs. The receptors stem from a young man in good health and CMV-seropositive.

V gene TRBV9 combines with J gene TRBJ2-1; 10 bases align to TRBD2. V lost 3 bases to trimming and J lost 0 bases; unmatched junction nucleotides: 3. The CDR3 totals 16 residues. Germline V gene sequence: CDR1 SGDLS, CDR2 YYNGEE. The CDR3 nucleotides are TGTGCCAGCAGCGCACTAGCGGGGAGCTCCTACAATGAGCAGTTCTTC. It translates to CASSALAGSSYNEQFF.

The sample holds one count of this clone. The chain carries TRBV5-1 and TRBJ1-2; a possible D gene is TRBD1 (5 bases). The CDR3 runs to 15 residues. Trimming removed 4 bases from V and 4 bases from J, with 17 bases in between. Looked up from germline, CDR1 is SGHRS and CDR2 is YFSETQ. In nucleotides, the CDR3 is TGCGCCAGCAGCCTTTCTACAGGATCTGCCTATGGCTACACCTTC. This gives the protein CASSLSTGSAYGYTF.

The gene calls are TRBV4-1 and TRBJ2-5, with D maybe TRBD2 (5 bases). This CDR3 has 14 residues. In germline, CDR1 is MGHRA, CDR2 YSYEKL. V was pared by 3 bases and J by 5 bases, with 13 bases between. CDR3 nucleotides: TGCGCCAGCAGCCAGGGGAGTGGCGGGGAGACCCAGTACTTC. Protein product: CASSQGSGGETQYF.

This chain connects TRBV5-1 to TRBJ1-2; 8 nucleotides agree with TRBD1. V lost 3 bases, J lost 9 bases, and 7 bases stayed unmatched. From germline, CDR1 is SGHRS and CDR2 YFSETQ. The CDR3 extends over 13 amino acids. The CDR3 region has the DNA TGCGCCAGCAGCTCGGGACAGGCGGCTAGCTACACCTTC. Translating gives CASSSGQAASYTF. The full variable domain, rest sourced from reference TRBV5-1 and TRBJ1-2, is KAGVTQTPRYLIKTRGQQVTLSCSPISGHRSVSWYQQTPGQGLQFLFEYFSETQRNKGNFPGRFSGRQFSNSRSEMNVSTLELGDSALYLCASSSGQAASYTFGSGTRLTVV.

The V gene is TRBV2, the J gene TRBJ1-5, with 8 bases aligning to TRBD1. The CDR3 covers 15 residues. Germline CDR1 and CDR2: SNHLY and FYNNEI. V lost 6 bases, J lost 5 bases, and 9 bases stayed unmatched. CDR3 loop: CASRPDRASDQPQHF. CDR3 in DNA: TGTGCCAGCAGACCGGACAGGGCCAGCGATCAGCCCCAGCATTTT.

The chain has TRBV29-1 and TRBJ2-5; TRBD1 might be the D (6 bases). The CDR3 has 13 residues. The ends were cut back, 6 bases at V and 4 bases at J, with 15 bases in the middle. From germline, CDR1 is SQVTM and CDR2 ANQGSEA. The CDR3 nucleotides are TGCAGCGTGACTCGACAGGCCCGAGAGACCCAGTACTTC. This sequence encodes CSVTRQARETQYF.

The rearrangement uses TRBV7-9 and TRBJ2-7; D unclear. From germline, CDR1 is SEHNR and CDR2 FQNEAQ (reference sequence). This CDR3 region has 13 residues. V lost 5 bases, J lost 0 bases, and 8 bases lay in between. The DNA for the CDR3 is TGTGCCAGCAGCCAATCAGGCTCCTACGAGCAGTACTTC. It encodes CASSQSGSYEQYF. The full variable domain, its missing parts supplied by reference TRBV7-9 and TRBJ2-7, is DTGVSQNPRHKITKRGQNVTFRCDPISEHNRLYWYRQTLGQGPEFLTYFQNEAQLEKSRLLSDRFSAERPKGSFSTLEIQRTEQGDSAMYLCASSQSGSYEQYFGPGTRLTVT.